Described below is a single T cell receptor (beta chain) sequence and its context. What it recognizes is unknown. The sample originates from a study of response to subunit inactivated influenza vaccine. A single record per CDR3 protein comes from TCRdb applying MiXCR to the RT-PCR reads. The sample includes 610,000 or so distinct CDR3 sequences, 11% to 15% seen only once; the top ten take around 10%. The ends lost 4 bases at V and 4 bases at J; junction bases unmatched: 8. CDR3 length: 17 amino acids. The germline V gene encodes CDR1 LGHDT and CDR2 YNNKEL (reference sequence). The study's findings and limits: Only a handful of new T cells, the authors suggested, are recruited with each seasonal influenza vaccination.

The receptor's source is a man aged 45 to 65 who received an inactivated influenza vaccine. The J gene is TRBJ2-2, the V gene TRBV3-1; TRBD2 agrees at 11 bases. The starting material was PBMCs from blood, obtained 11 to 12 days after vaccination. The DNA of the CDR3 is TGTGCCAGCAGCCGAGAACTAGCGGGAGCTTCCACCGGGGAGCTGTTTTTT. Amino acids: CASSRELAGASTGELFF. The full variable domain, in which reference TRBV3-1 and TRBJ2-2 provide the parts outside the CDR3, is DTAVSQTPKYLVTQMGNDKSIKCEQNLGHDTMYWYKQDSKKFLKIMFSYNNKELIINETVPNRFSPKSPDKAHLNLHINSLELGDSAVYFCASSRELAGASTGELFFGEGSRLTVL.